Presented here are 31 T cell receptor beta chains from one specimen sequenced in a study of cytomegalovirus exposure and HLA in healthy donors. The PCR was carried out with 60 Vbeta primers and 13 Jbeta primers. Sequencing used immunoSEQ multiplex PCR; TCRdb keeps in-frame clones, though not all of them. The profile covers roughly 80,000 clones, with just over 70% appearing a single time and roughly 4.4% taken by the ten largest. The sequenced material came from PBMCs. Receptors originate from a man aged 55 to 70 in good health and CMV-seropositive.

This clone was seen just once. The chain couples TRBV28 to TRBJ2-2; D is perhaps TRBD1 (5 bases). Germline V gene sequence: CDR1 MDHEN, CDR2 SYDVKM. V was pared by 1 base and J by 4 bases, with 10 bases between. The CDR3 contains 15 residues. The CDR3 here is CASSLSRAGTGELFF. For the CDR3, the DNA is TGTGCCAGCAGTTTATCCAGGGCTGGCACCGGGGAGCTGTTTTTT. The full variable domain, in which reference TRBV28 and TRBJ2-2 provide the parts outside the CDR3, is DVKVTQSSRYLVKRTGEKVFLECVQDMDHENMFWYRQDPGLGLRLIYFSYDVKMKEKGDIPEGYSVSREKKERFSLILESASTNQTSMYLCASSLSRAGTGELFFGEGSRLTVL.

The sample holds one count of this clone. The rearrangement links TRBV6-6 to TRBJ2-5; 11 positions match TRBD2. In germline, CDR1 is MNHNY, CDR2 SVGAGI (reference sequence). J lost 7 bases, V lost 6 bases, and 13 bases had no gene match. The CDR3 consists of 16 residues. The CDR3 nucleotides are TGTGCCAGCAGCCCCACGACTAGCGGGGTAACAGGGACCCAGTACTTC. Translated: CASSPTTSGVTGTQYF.

This clone was seen just once. The genes are TRBV7-6 and TRBJ2-1, with D tentatively TRBD2 (5 bases). Germline loops: CDR1 SGHVS, CDR2 FNYEAQ. The CDR3 sequence is 15 residues long. The V gene lost 2 bases and the J gene lost 4 bases, with 12 bases spanning the gap. The chain's CDR3 is CASSLSSGPYNEQFF. The CDR3 coding sequence is TGTGCCAGCAGCTTAAGCAGCGGCCCTTACAATGAGCAGTTCTTC.

The chain joins TRBV19 to TRBJ2-1; 7 positions match TRBD2. Germline CDR1 reads LNHDA; CDR2 reads SQIVND (reference sequence). CDR3 length: 12 residues. J was trimmed by 5 bases and V by 11 bases; bases with no gene match: 6. CDR3 DNA: TGTGCCTCCCTAGCGGAACACAATGAGCAGTTCTTC. Protein: CASLAEHNEQFF.

The V call is TRBV27, the J call TRBJ2-1; 8 positions match TRBD2. CDR3 length equals 17 residues. The J segment lost 6 bases and the V segment lost 3 bases, leaving 13 bases of the junction unmatched. CDR1 MNHEY and CDR2 SMNVEV come from the germline V gene (reference sequence). CDR3 region: CASSLFPEASGFNEQFF. As DNA, the CDR3 is TGTGCCAGCAGTTTGTTTCCGGAGGCTAGCGGGTTCAATGAGCAGTTCTTC.

The V and J genes are TRBV6-5 and TRBJ2-1, with TRBD2 matching over 9 bases. V dropped 2 bases and J dropped 4; count of bases not matched to a gene: 3. CDR1 and CDR2 (germline): MNHEY, SVGAGI. This CDR3 has 15 amino acids. The DNA of the CDR3 is TGTGCCAGCAGTTACGAAGCGGGGGGATACAATGAGCAGTTCTTC. It specifies CASSYEAGGYNEQFF.

The CDR3 nucleotides are TGTGCCAGCAGCTCCTTGGGCGGGGCGGAGACCCAGTACTTC. This encodes CASSSLGGAETQYF. J is TRBJ2-5 and V is TRBV13; maybe TRBD2 (6 bases). Germline CDR1 is PRHDT and CDR2 is FYEKMQ (reference sequence). Trimming took off 4 bases at V and 5 bases at J, with 14 bases between the two ends. The CDR3 length is 14 residues.

V gene TRBV5-1 combines with J gene TRBJ2-1; D not certain. CDR1 and CDR2 from the germline V gene are SGHRS and YFSETQ. The CDR3 is made up of 15 amino acids. With 5 bases removed from V and 7 bases from J, the gap between germline ends came to 19 bases. CDR3 protein: CASRPSTGRINEQFF. CDR3 bases: TGCGCCAGCAGACCTTCCACTGGGCGAATTAATGAGCAGTTCTTC.

The chain employs TRBV7-9 and TRBJ2-3, with unresolved D. The germline gives CDR1 SEHNR, CDR2 FQNEAQ (reference sequence). V was pared by 1 base and J by 0 bases, with 5 bases between. The CDR3 is 14 residues long. CDR3 loop: CASSLVASTDTQYF. The CDR3 DNA follows: TGTGCCAGCAGCTTAGTGGCAAGCACAGATACGCAGTATTTT.

J is TRBJ2-7 and V is TRBV9; D is uncertain. The germline V gene has CDR1 SGDLS and CDR2 YYNGEE. Between the trimmed V and J ends, which lost 0 bases and 3 bases, there was a span of 13 bases. The CDR3 sequence is 15 residues long. This CDR3 is CASSVGGGSLYEQYF. The CDR3 DNA follows: TGTGCCAGCAGCGTAGGAGGCGGCTCCCTCTACGAGCAGTACTTC.

CDR3 bases: TGTGCCAGCAGCCTCAGACAGGGGGCCTACGAGCAGTACTTC. It encodes CASSLRQGAYEQYF. The chain couples TRBV27 to TRBJ2-7, with 9 bases identical to TRBD1. Per the germline V gene, CDR1 is MNHEY and CDR2 is SMNVEV (reference sequence). The CDR3 loop spans 14 amino acids. With 6 bases clipped from V and 2 bases from J, the junction kept 5 bases outside the gene matches.

This chain joins TRBV6-1 and TRBJ1-6; 9 nucleotides line up with TRBD1. The ends lost 6 bases at V and 9 bases at J; junction bases unmatched: 9. In germline, CDR1 is MNHNS, CDR2 SASEGT. The CDR3 sequence is 15 residues long. The CDR3 DNA reads TGTGCCAGCAGCCGGGACAGGGACGATCTTTCACCCCTCCACTTT. It encodes CASSRDRDDLSPLHF.

The J gene is TRBJ2-5, the V gene TRBV6-4, with a weak D call TRBD1 (6 bases). Germline V gene data show CDR1 as MRHNA and CDR2 as SNTAGT. Deletions cut 5 bases from V and 13 bases from J, with 32 bases between. This CDR3 comprises 17 residues. CDR3 amino acids: CASSWTGSQGPSGPPYF. CDR3 DNA sequence: TGTGCCAGCAGTTGGACGGGAAGCCAGGGGCCGAGTGGACCCCCGTACTTC.

This chain connects TRBV14 to TRBJ2-3; 13 bases match TRBD2. The CDR3 sequence is 17 residues long. V lost 4 bases and J lost 2; bases outside the gene matches: 6. The germline CDR1 and CDR2 sequences are SGHDN and FVKESK. Here the CDR3 reads CASSLRTSGGFTDTQYF. CDR3 bases: TGTGCCAGCAGCCTCCGGACTAGCGGGGGATTCACAGATACGCAGTATTTT.

The CDR3 reads CASSSQGGGEKLFF. Written as DNA, the CDR3 is TGTGCCAGCAGCTCACAGGGGGGTGGTGAAAAACTGTTTTTT. The rearrangement uses TRBV5-4 and TRBJ1-4, with TRBD1 identical over 8 bases. The length of the CDR3 is 14 residues. Germline assignment: CDR1 SGHNT and CDR2 YYREEE (reference sequence). V gave up 3 bases and J gave up 7 bases; unmatched junction bases: 5.

The chain combines TRBV4-1 with TRBJ2-7; 10 bases fit TRBD1. CDR3 length equals 14 residues. The junction had 2 bases not matched to a gene; V was cut back by 4 bases and J by 2 bases. Germline V gives CDR1 MGHRA, CDR2 YSYEKL. This CDR3 is CASSPGQGAYEQYF. CDR3 nucleotides: TGCGCCAGCAGCCCCGGACAGGGGGCCTACGAGCAGTACTTC.

In DNA, the CDR3 is TGCAGCGCCCCGGGGGGGCAGGCAGATACGCAGTATTTT. It is translated as CSAPGGQADTQYF. This chain connects TRBV29-1 to TRBJ2-3; 8 bases match TRBD2. J gave up 4 bases and V 7 bases, and 7 bases lay outside the gene matches. Per germline, CDR1 SQVTM and CDR2 ANQGSEA. The CDR3 is made up of 13 amino acids.

The V call is TRBV19, the J call TRBJ2-1, with TRBD2 matching 10 bases. The germline gives CDR1 LNHDA, CDR2 SQIVND (reference sequence). The J segment lost 2 bases and the V segment lost 5 bases, leaving 6 bases of the junction unmatched. The CDR3 is 16 residues long. The CDR3: CASSSTSGTTYNEQFF. The DNA of the CDR3 is TGTGCCAGTAGTTCTACTAGCGGGACGACCTACAATGAGCAGTTCTTC.

The V and J genes are TRBV27 and TRBJ1-2; tentatively, D is TRBD1 (6 bases). Trimming cost V 6 bases and J 4 bases, with 15 bases left between them. Germline values: CDR1 MNHEY, CDR2 SMNVEV (reference sequence). The CDR3 spans 14 residues. CDR3 residues: CASSPVQGPYGYTF. The CDR3 DNA is TGTGCCAGCAGCCCTGTACAGGGACCCTATGGCTACACCTTC.

CDR3: CASSTSGTPRETQYF. The CDR3 nucleotides read TGTGCCAGTAGTACCTCCGGGACACCAAGGGAGACCCAGTACTTC. This chain connects TRBV19 to TRBJ2-5; the D gene is possibly TRBD1 (6 bases). Trimming pared 4 bases from V and 5 bases from J, leaving 17 bases between. Per the germline V gene, CDR1 is LNHDA and CDR2 is SQIVND (reference sequence). The length of the CDR3 is 15 residues. The full variable domain, rest sourced from reference TRBV19 and TRBJ2-5, is DGGITQSPKYLFRKEGQNVTLSCEQNLNHDAMYWYRQDPGQGLRLIYYSQIVNDFQKGDIAEGYSVSREKKESFPLTVTSAQKNPTAFYLCASSTSGTPRETQYFGPGTRLLVL.

The rearrangement joins TRBV6-1 to TRBJ2-1; D is unresolved. The CDR3 consists of 11 residues. Germline CDR1 is MNHNS and CDR2 is SASEGT. Trimming left V 5 bases short and J 9 bases short, with 8 bases between. CDR3 sequence reads: CASSHRFEQFF. CDR3 nucleotide sequence: TGTGCCAGCAGTCACCGGTTTGAGCAGTTCTTC.

The chain combines TRBV7-2 with TRBJ1-5, with D uncertain. Trimming removed 5 bases from V and 4 bases from J, with 6 bases in between. The germline V gene has CDR1 SGHTA and CDR2 FQGNSA. CDR3 length: 12 amino acids. Here the CDR3 reads CASSLLNQPQHF. CDR3 nucleotide sequence: TGTGCCAGCAGCCTCCTTAATCAGCCCCAGCATTTT.

This clone was detected a few times. This sequence joins TRBV10-2 and TRBJ1-6; D gene unclear. The CDR3 length is 13 residues. Trimming left V 3 bases short and J 4 bases short, with 4 bases between. In germline, CDR1 is WSHSY, CDR2 SAAADI. The CDR3 DNA follows: TGCGCCAGCAGTGAACAGTATAATTCACCCCTCCACTTT. It yields the protein CASSEQYNSPLHF.

The chain recombines TRBV5-8 with TRBJ2-1; possible D gene TRBD1, 6 bases. The CDR3 is 15 residues long. Germline V gene lookup returns CDR1 SGHTS and CDR2 YDEGEE. The V end was cut by 0 bases, the J end by 0 bases, with 7 bases between. This chain's CDR3 is CASSLGQVSYNEQFF. The CDR3 DNA reads TGTGCCAGCAGCTTGGGACAGGTCTCCTACAATGAGCAGTTCTTC.

The table lists this clone with a few counts. V and J are TRBV12-5 and TRBJ2-2; 7 positions match TRBD1. J gave up 7 bases and V 7 bases, and 3 bases lay outside the gene matches. The CDR3 runs to 12 residues. Germline CDR1 LGHNT, CDR2 FRNRAP. This CDR3 reads CASEGGVGELFF. The CDR3 nucleotides are TGTGCTAGTGAAGGGGGCGTCGGGGAGCTGTTTTTT. Full variable domain (rest looked up from reference TRBV12-5 and TRBJ2-2): DARVTQTPRHKVTEMGQEVTMRCQPILGHNTVFWYRQTMMQGLELLAYFRNRAPLDDSGMPKDRFSAEMPDATLATLKIQPSEPRDSAVYFCASEGGVGELFFGEGSRLTVL.

This chain uses TRBV7-9 with TRBJ2-5; TRBD1 aligns across 10 bases. The germline V gene encodes CDR1 SEHNR and CDR2 FQNEAQ (reference sequence). With V trimmed by 5 bases and J by 5 bases, 8 bases remained unmatched. The CDR3 spans 15 residues. The CDR3 is CASSPVTGGGETQYF. For the CDR3, the DNA is TGTGCCAGCAGCCCTGTGACAGGGGGCGGGGAGACCCAGTACTTC.

V is TRBV9 and J is TRBJ1-1, with D possibly TRBD1 on 6 matching bases. V was trimmed by 0 bases and J by 12 bases, leaving 12 bases between them. Germline CDR1 is SGDLS and CDR2 is YYNGEE. CDR3 length: 12 amino acids. This CDR3 is CASSVGQGLTFF. Here the CDR3 DNA reads TGTGCCAGCAGCGTAGGGCAGGGGTTGACTTTCTTT.

Here the CDR3 reads CASSYNKGRIEAFF. DNA of the CDR3: TGTGCCAGCAGTTACAACAAGGGGCGCATTGAAGCTTTCTTT. The rearrangement uses TRBV6-5 and TRBJ1-1, with D maybe TRBD1 (5 bases). The CDR3 length is 14 residues. The germline V gene has CDR1 MNHEY and CDR2 SVGAGI. V lost 2 bases to trimming and J lost 7 bases, with 14 bases between them.

CDR3 DNA: TGTGCCTGGAGGGATCCCGGGTTTGGTCAGCCCCAGCATTTT. Translating it yields CAWRDPGFGQPQHF. The chain has TRBV30 and TRBJ1-5; no firm D call. The CDR3 is made up of 14 amino acids. The V gene's germline CDR1 is GTSNPN and CDR2 SVGIG (reference sequence). Trimming removed 3 bases at V and 6 bases at J, with 15 bases between.

V is TRBV11-2 and J is TRBJ1-6; D possibly corresponds to TRBD1 (6 bases). V was shortened by 3 bases and J by 8 bases, with 14 bases between the two germline ends. The length of the CDR3 is 15 residues. Germline lookup yields CDR1 SGHAT and CDR2 FQNNGV. In DNA, the CDR3 is TGTGCCAGCAGCTTGCTCGGACAGTACTATTCACCCCTCCACTTT. Amino acids: CASSLLGQYYSPLHF.

This chain joins TRBV5-4 and TRBJ2-3, with 9 bases fitting TRBD1. With V trimmed by 1 base and J by 4 bases, 4 bases remained unmatched. Germline V gives CDR1 SGHNT, CDR2 YYREEE (reference sequence). The length of the CDR3 is 15 residues. The CDR3 protein is CASSLTGGASDTQYF. The DNA of the CDR3 is TGTGCCAGCAGCTTGACAGGGGGCGCTTCAGATACGCAGTATTTT.